These T cell receptor beta chains were read from a single sample in a study of cytomegalovirus exposure and HLA in healthy donors. Profiling relied on immunoSEQ multiplex PCR, and the TCRdb table lists in-frame clones only, not all of them. The profile shows 150,000 to 200,000 clones, approximately 80% of them singletons. The specimen sequenced was PBMCs. The source of these receptors is a boy aged 2-9 years in good health and CMV-seronegative. The CDR3 runs from the conserved cysteine through the conserved F or W. Fields, in order: D gene, V gene, J gene, clone size, CDR3 DNA, CDR3 protein. D genes are given only for firm matches. Some rows mark clone size as missing; the rest say once, few, many or name a class of expanded clone.

TRBD2	TRBV9	TRBJ2-1	NA	TGTGCCAGCAGCGTCGGGCTAGCGGGGGGCCCTCCCCTAGGCAATGAGCAGTTCTTC	CASSVGLAGGPPLGNEQFF
NA	TRBV7-5	TRBJ2-2	NA	TGTGCCAGAAGCTCTCCGGGTCACGCCGGGGAGCTGTTTTTT	CARSSPGHAGELFF
NA	TRBV5-1	TRBJ1-2	NA	TGCGCCAGCAGCCTACAACAGGGCTGGGACTATGGCTACACCTTC	CASSLQQGWDYGYTF
NA	TRBV13	TRBJ1-1	NA	TGTGCCAGCAGCTTAGGCTGGAGGGGACGGGACACTGAAGCTTTCTTT	CASSLGWRGRDTEAFF
NA	TRBV18	TRBJ2-7	NA	TGTGCCAGCTCACCACCCGGGACACTTTACGAGCAGTACTTC	CASSPPGTLYEQYF
NA	TRBV4-1	TRBJ1-2	NA	TGCGCCAGCAGCCAACCCGGACTCATAGCTAACTATGGCTACACCTTC	CASSQPGLIANYGYTF
NA	TRBV7-9	TRBJ1-4	few	TGTGCCAGCAGCTTAATAACAGAAGCTCATGAAAAACTGTTTTTT	CASSLITEAHEKLFF
NA	TRBV9	TRBJ2-2	NA	TGTGCCAGCAGCGTAGCCCCGGGGAACACCGGGGAGCTGTTTTTT	CASSVAPGNTGELFF
NA	TRBV25-1	TRBJ1-1	NA	TGTGCCAGCAGTGTTCCGGGACAAAACACTGAAGCTTTCTTT	CASSVPGQNTEAFF
NA	TRBV7-2	TRBJ1-2	NA	TGTGCCAGCAGCCGAAACAGGGAAGTCAGTGGCTACACCTTC	CASSRNREVSGYTF
NA	TRBV2	TRBJ1-6	NA	TGTGCCAGCTCGATGCCCACAGGGTTAAATTCACCCCTCCACTTT	CASSMPTGLNSPLHF
NA	TRBV10-3	TRBJ2-5	NA	TGTGCCATCGCGACGGAGGGGGAGACCCAGTACTTC	CAIATEGETQYF
TRBD1	TRBV7-2	TRBJ1-2	NA	TGTGCCAGCAGTTTGGGACAGGGTACGAGCTACACCTTC	CASSLGQGTSYTF
NA	TRBV6-1	TRBJ1-2	once	TGTGCCAGCAGTGCCGTAAACAGGGCGCACTCTAACTATGGCTACACCTTC	CASSAVNRAHSNYGYTF
TRBD1	TRBV5-1	TRBJ1-1	NA	TGCGCCAGCAGCTTGGAGACAGGGGCTAGGGTTCGGGCTGAAGCTTTCTTT	CASSLETGARVRAEAFF
NA	TRBV7-2	TRBJ1-6	NA	TGTGCCAGCAGCTCGCAGGGGAATAATTCACCCCTCCACTTT	CASSSQGNNSPLHF
NA	TRBV14	TRBJ1-1	NA	TGTGCCAGCAGCCTCGGCCCAGGCCTGCCAGCTTTCTTT	CASSLGPGLPAFF
TRBD1	TRBV5-4	TRBJ2-3	few	TGTGCCAGCAGGCCCGGGACAGGGTCGAGAGATACGCAGTATTTT	CASRPGTGSRDTQYF
TRBD1	TRBV11-2	TRBJ1-1	NA	TGTGCCAGCAGCACCGACAGGGGCACTGAAGCTTTCTTT	CASSTDRGTEAFF
NA	TRBV5-1	TRBJ2-1	NA	TGCGCCAGCAGCCCAGACTCGAGCTCCTACAATGAGCAGTTCTTC	CASSPDSSSYNEQFF
TRBD2	TRBV7-3	TRBJ2-1	NA	TGTGCCAGCAGCTTAGGGGGGACTAGCGATGAGCAGTTCTTC	CASSLGGTSDEQFF
TRBD2	TRBV7-9	TRBJ2-7	NA	TGTGCCAGCCGACAAGGGACTAGCGGGGGGGCCTACGAGCAGTACTTC	CASRQGTSGGAYEQYF
TRBD2	TRBV5-4	TRBJ2-1	NA	TGTGCCAGCAGCTTGGTCTCTCTAGCGGGGGGGTACAATGAGCAGTTCTTC	CASSLVSLAGGYNEQFF
NA	TRBV6-1	TRBJ1-1	NA	TGTGCCAGCAGTGTGGGGCAGGTCTTGAACACTGAAGCTTTCTTT	CASSVGQVLNTEAFF
TRBD2	TRBV9	TRBJ2-1	few	TGTGCCAGCAGCGCGTCTAGCGGGGGGGCAGGTGAGCAGTTCTTC	CASSASSGGAGEQFF
NA	TRBV7-9	TRBJ1-2	NA	TGTGCCAGCAGCTTAGGGACAGCCTATGGCTACACCTTC	CASSLGTAYGYTF
NA	TRBV12-5	TRBJ1-2	NA	TGTGCTAGTGGTTCGGACATCCAAAGCTATGGCTACACCTTC	CASGSDIQSYGYTF
TRBD1	TRBV19	TRBJ2-7	NA	TGTGCCAGTAGTAAGAGGGGACAGGGGGACGGCGAGCAGTACTTC	CASSKRGQGDGEQYF
NA	TRBV5-1	TRBJ2-2	NA	TGCGCCAGCAGCTACCTAACAGATACCGGGGAGCTGTTTTTT	CASSYLTDTGELFF